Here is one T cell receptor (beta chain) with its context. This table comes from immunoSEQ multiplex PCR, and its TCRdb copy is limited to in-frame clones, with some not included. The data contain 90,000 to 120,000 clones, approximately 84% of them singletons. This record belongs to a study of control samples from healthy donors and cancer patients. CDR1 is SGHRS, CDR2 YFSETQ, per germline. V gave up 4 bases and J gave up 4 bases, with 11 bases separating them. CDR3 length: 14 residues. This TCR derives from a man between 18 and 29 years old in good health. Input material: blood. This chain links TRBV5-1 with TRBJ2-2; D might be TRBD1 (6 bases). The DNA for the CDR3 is TGCGCCAGCAGCGATAACAGGGCCACCGGGGAGCTGTTTTTT. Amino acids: CASSDNRATGELFF.